This TCR beta chain was documented in a study of identical twins (dated by TCRdb to the mid-2010s). As for the study more broadly: To test whether fetal clonotypes persist, this study deep-sequenced TCR alpha and beta repertoires from monozygotic twins, from unrelated adults of various ages, and from cord blood. To rule out contamination, the twin experiments were replicated at different times with different library preparation protocols. The research as a whole found: In monozygotic twins, recombination models systematically underestimated out-of-frame TCR alpha sharing, but the models matched the sharing seen between unrelated individuals. Out-of-frame TCR alpha sequences shared between twins showed an excess of low generation-probability sequences compared with coincidental sharing between unrelated individuals. In beta out-of-frame sequences, excess twin sharing was weaker, because having fewer shared sequences lowered the signal-to-noise ratio. Because the same donors could not be followed over many years, the conclusions relied on cross-sectional statistical analysis. Zero-insertion analyses could be partly confounded by invariant T cells such as MAIT and iNKT, though diverse VJ usage argued against such confounding for most clonotypes. Fewer insertions were carried by abundant cord blood beta clonotypes, a similar but weaker trend appeared in young adult naive repertoires, and no such trend appeared in memory repertoires.

Only healthy Caucasian donors were included. Three pairs of female monozygotic twins, all aged about 18 to 29 years, made up the twin cohort. The RNA used for TCR libraries was isolated from peripheral blood mononuclear cells. Concerning this clonotype itself: The antigen it binds to is not known. One base away there is no much larger clone; base qualities are not given.

Library creation used 5' RACE. TCRdb lists the instrument as Illumina HiSeq 2000. A universal primer binding site was introduced by template switching, and a unique molecular identifier was present in the final cDNA, enabling accurate counting of TCR cDNA molecules. Specific primers in the conserved constant-segment region were used to synthesize first-strand cDNA for the TCR alpha and beta chains. Each cDNA library was double barcoded, with a SMART-Mk sample barcode plus Illumina barcodes, to control for contamination. TruSeq adapter sequences along with Illumina sample barcodes were introduced in two successive PCR steps. The TCR alpha and beta cDNA libraries were sequenced on the Illumina HiSeq platform using custom primers. From the authors' description of their analysis: MiGEC processed the raw reads to extract unique molecular identifiers, while MiXCR was used to determine the CDR3 positions. For each individual, recombination models were inferred using an EM algorithm with the repgenHMM and IGoR tools. The analysis of shared clonotypes was done with the tcR package in R, with sharing normalized by the product of cloneset sizes. To study raw recombination free of thymic and clonal selection effects, out-of-frame nonproductive sequences were analyzed. The public reads were reanalyzed by TCRdb: fastp trimming at Q25, MiXCR alignment, in-frame beta chains only. One record per CDR3 amino acid sequence lists the most common genes and DNA. These V and J calls originate from TCRdb's pipeline instead of the authors' own analysis. Recorded for this sample are 690,000 or so distinct CDR3 sequences; over 8.5% of them occurred a single time. The ten largest account for more than 0.75% of the sample.

According to the germline V gene (reference sequence), CDR1 reads LNHDA and CDR2 reads SQIVND. From the cysteine through the phenylalanine, the CDR3 covers 11 amino acids. The sequence is cut down to CDR3 DNA, 33 bases in frame from base 1. The junction carries 4 bases between V and J, which are trimmed by 3 bases and 5 bases respectively. The data were also submitted as part of a second study, on yellow fever vaccine responses in identical twins. As that second study puts it: The T cell response to vaccination in identical twins was reported by the authors to appear partly convergent and partly personalized. The study precisely tracked vaccine-responding T cell clones in identical twins.

The sequenced sample was PBMCs. The chain was built from TRBV19 and TRBJ2-5, with the identity of the D gene unclear. The receptor's source is a woman aged 18-29 years in good health. The DNA sequence is TGTGCCAGTAGTATTTCTGAGACCCAGTACTTC. This is translated as CASSISETQYF.